What follows are 5 T cell receptor beta chains derived from one specimen sequenced in a study of early T cells in non-severe SARS-CoV-2 infection. One entry per CDR3 protein results from TCRdb running MiXCR on the 5' RACE reads. The sample has tens of thousands of distinct CDR3 sequences, approximately 12% seen once; the top ten hold around 3.6%. Material for sequencing was whole blood. These receptors came from an adult who was a healthcare worker with PCR-confirmed SARS-CoV-2 infection or an uninfected control (not recorded which).

This clonotype appeared many times. V usage is TRBV7-9 and J usage is TRBJ2-1; 10 bases agree with TRBD2. V was clipped by 10 bases and J by 2 bases; unmatched bases: 8. CDR3 size: 15 residues. Germline lookup yields CDR1 SEHNR and CDR2 FQNEAQ (reference sequence). The CDR3 region has the DNA TGTGCCACCCATTCCGGGACTAGCGCCTACAATGAGCAGTTCTTC. It translates to CATHSGTSAYNEQFF.

The chain has TRBV29-1 and TRBJ2-1, with TRBD1 as a possible D gene (6 bases). The CDR3 totals 13 residues. CDR1 and CDR2 (germline): SQVTM, ANQGSEA. Trimming took off 1 base at V and 6 bases at J, with 10 bases between the two ends. Here the CDR3 reads CSVEGQQGNEQFF. In DNA form, the CDR3 reads TGCAGCGTTGAAGGTCAACAGGGCAATGAGCAGTTCTTC.

This clonotype was counted a few times. The J gene is TRBJ2-3, the V gene TRBV5-1; TRBD2 matches 14 bases. There are 16 residues in the CDR3. J lost 4 bases, V lost 4 bases, and 5 bases had no gene match. From germline, CDR1 is SGHRS and CDR2 YFSETQ. The CDR3 bases are TGCGCCAGCAGCACGGGACTAGCGGGAGTGGCAGATACGCAGTATTTT. Translation gives CASSTGLAGVADTQYF.

V usage is TRBV3-1 and J usage is TRBJ1-5; 7 bases match TRBD1. Germline V CDR1 and CDR2: LGHDT, YNNKEL (reference sequence). With 1 base clipped from V and 2 bases from J, the junction kept 5 bases outside the gene matches. The CDR3 totals 16 residues. The CDR3: CASSQAATGGNQPQHF. The CDR3 DNA reads TGTGCCAGCAGCCAAGCGGCAACAGGGGGCAATCAGCCCCAGCATTTT.

Comment on this clonotype: This may be a read error, as it is one base from a much larger clone. This rearrangement joins TRBV28 to TRBJ2-2; perhaps D is TRBD1 or TRBD2 (5 bases each). This CDR3 has 15 residues. Trimming removed 5 bases at V and 9 bases at J, with 19 bases between. Germline CDR1 reads MDHEN; CDR2 reads SYDVKM. The CDR3: CASSRVQQGTRELFF. The CDR3 nucleotides are TGTGCCAGCAGTAGGGTCCAGCAAGGGACCAGGGAGCTGTTTTTT. Full variable domain (outside the CDR3, taken from reference TRBV28 and TRBJ2-2): DVKVTQSSRYLVKRTGEKVFLECVQDMDHENMFWYRQDPGLGLRLIYFSYDVKMKEKGDIPEGYSVSREKKERFSLILESASTNQTSMYLCASSRVQQGTRELFFGEGSRLTVL.